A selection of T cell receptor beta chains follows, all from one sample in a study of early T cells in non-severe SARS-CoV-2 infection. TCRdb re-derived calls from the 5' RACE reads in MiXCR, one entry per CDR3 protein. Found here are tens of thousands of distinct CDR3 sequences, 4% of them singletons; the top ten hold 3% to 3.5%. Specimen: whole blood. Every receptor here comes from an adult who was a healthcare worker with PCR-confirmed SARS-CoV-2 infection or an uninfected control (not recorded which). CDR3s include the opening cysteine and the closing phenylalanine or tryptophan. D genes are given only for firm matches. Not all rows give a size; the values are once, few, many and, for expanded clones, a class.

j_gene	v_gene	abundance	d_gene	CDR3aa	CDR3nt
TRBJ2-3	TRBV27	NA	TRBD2	CASSSLAGIYTQYF	TGTGCCAGCAGTTCGCTAGCGGGGATTTATACGCAGTATTTT
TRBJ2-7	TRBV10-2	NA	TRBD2	CASRATSGSPEQYF	TGCGCCAGCAGAGCCACTAGCGGGAGTCCCGAGCAGTACTTC
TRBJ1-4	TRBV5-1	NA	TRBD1	CASSWGQPNEKLFF	TGCGCCAGCAGCTGGGGACAGCCTAATGAAAAACTGTTTTTT
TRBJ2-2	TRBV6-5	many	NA	CASTIRPASRTQLGWGTGELFF	TGTGCCAGCACCATCCGGCCAGCGTCTCGGACTCAGCTGGGGTGGGGTACCGGGGAGCTGTTTTTT
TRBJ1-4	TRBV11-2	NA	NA	CASSRINRDEKLFF	TGTGCCAGCAGCCGAATTAACAGGGACGAAAAACTGTTTTTT
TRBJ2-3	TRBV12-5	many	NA	CASGTGTPAADTQYF	TGTGCTAGTGGCACTGGGACTCCCGCGGCAGATACGCAGTATTTT
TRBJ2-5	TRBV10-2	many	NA	CASSVRRTDKETQYF	TGCGCCAGCAGTGTTCGACGGACCGACAAAGAGACCCAGTACTTC
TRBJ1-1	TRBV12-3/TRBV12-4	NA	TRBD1	CASSSTGTENTEAFF	TGTGCCAGCAGTTCTACCGGGACAGAGAACACTGAAGCTTTCTTT
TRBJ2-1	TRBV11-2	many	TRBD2	CASSTRLATLYNEQFF	TGTGCCAGCAGCACCCGACTAGCGACCCTCTACAATGAGCAGTTCTTC
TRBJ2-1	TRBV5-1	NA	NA	CASSVDPYKAYNEQFF	TGCGCCAGCAGCGTAGACCCCTACAAAGCCTACAATGAGCAGTTCTTC
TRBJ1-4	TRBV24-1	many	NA	CATSDSLGAKLFF	TGTGCCACCAGTGATTCCCTCGGGGCAAAACTGTTTTTT
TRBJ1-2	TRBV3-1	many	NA	CASSPLWTAVNSYGYTF	TGTGCCAGCAGCCCCCTTTGGACAGCAGTGAATTCCTATGGCTACACCTTC
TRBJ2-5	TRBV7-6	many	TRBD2	CASRAGGAEETQYF	TGTGCCAGCAGGGCCGGGGGGGCTGAAGAGACCCAGTACTTC
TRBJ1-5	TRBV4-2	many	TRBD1	CASSQEGTGDQPQHF	TGTGCCAGCAGCCAAGAAGGGACAGGTGATCAGCCCCAGCATTTT
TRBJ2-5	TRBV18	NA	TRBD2	CASSQYRTSGPQETQYF	TGTGCCAGCTCACAATATAGGACTAGCGGACCACAAGAGACCCAGTACTTC
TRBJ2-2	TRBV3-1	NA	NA	CASSQGPTGELFF	TGTGCCAGCAGCCAGGGACCGACCGGGGAGCTGTTTTTT
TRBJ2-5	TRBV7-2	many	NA	CASSLAAGQETQYF	TGTGCCAGCAGCTTAGCGGCAGGCCAAGAGACCCAGTACTTC
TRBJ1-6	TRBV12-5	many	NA	CASGSNLDGSPLHF	TGTGCTAGTGGTTCTAACCTAGACGGGTCACCCCTCCACTTT
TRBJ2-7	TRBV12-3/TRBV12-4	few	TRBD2	CASSRSPSGGALEQYF	TGTGCCAGCAGTCGGTCTCCTAGCGGGGGGGCCTTAGAGCAGTACTTC
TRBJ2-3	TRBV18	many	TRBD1	CASSPGDSGTDTQYF	TGTGCCAGCTCACCAGGGGACAGTGGCACAGATACGCAGTATTTT
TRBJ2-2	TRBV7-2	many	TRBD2	CASSLVGTRAGELFF	TGTGCCAGCAGCTTAGTGGGGACTAGGGCCGGGGAGCTGTTTTTT
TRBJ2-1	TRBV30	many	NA	CAWSSGKNEQFF	TGTGCCTGGTCAAGCGGAAAGAATGAGCAGTTCTTC
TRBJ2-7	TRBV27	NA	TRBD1	CASSLGRDRAFYEQYF	TGTGCCAGCAGTTTAGGCCGGGACAGGGCCTTCTACGAGCAGTACTTC
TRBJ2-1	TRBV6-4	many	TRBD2	CASSDSSSGDHNEQFF	TGTGCCAGCAGTGACTCGAGTAGCGGGGATCACAATGAGCAGTTCTTC
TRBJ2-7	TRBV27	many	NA	CASSFTATVNEQYF	TGTGCCAGCAGTTTCACGGCGACCGTAAACGAGCAGTACTTC
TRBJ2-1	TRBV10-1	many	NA	CASSRDRGWNEQFF	TGCGCCAGCAGTAGAGATCGGGGTTGGAATGAGCAGTTCTTC
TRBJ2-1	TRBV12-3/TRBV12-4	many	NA	CASTHGANEQFF	TGTGCCAGCACCCACGGGGCTAATGAGCAGTTCTTC
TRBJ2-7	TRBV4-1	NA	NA	CASSQAVTYEQYF	TGCGCCAGCAGCCAAGCGGTGACGTACGAGCAGTACTTC
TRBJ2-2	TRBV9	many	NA	CASSRDTSTGELFF	TGTGCCAGCAGCCGTGACACCTCCACCGGGGAGCTGTTTTTT
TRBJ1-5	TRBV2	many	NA	CASSDSIPNQPQHF	TGTGCCAGCAGTGACAGTATTCCCAATCAGCCCCAGCATTTT
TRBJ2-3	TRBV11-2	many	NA	CASSLQRGPTDTQYF	TGTGCCAGCAGCTTACAACGGGGGCCCACAGATACGCAGTATTTT
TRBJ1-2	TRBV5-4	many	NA	CASSSLTGPGYGYTF	TGTGCCAGCAGCTCACTGACAGGCCCTGGCTATGGCTACACCTTC
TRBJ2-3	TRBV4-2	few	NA	CASSQVPPGWERGTDTQYF	TGTGCCAGCAGCCAAGTTCCCCCGGGGTGGGAGAGGGGCACAGATACGCAGTATTTT
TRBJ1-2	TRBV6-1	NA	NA	CASSEAKGLGYTF	TGTGCCAGCAGTGAAGCGAAAGGGCTTGGCTACACCTTC
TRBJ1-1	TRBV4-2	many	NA	CASSQGGLATEAFF	TGTGCCAGCAGCCAGGGCGGTCTGGCAACTGAAGCTTTCTTT
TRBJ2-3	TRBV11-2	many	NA	CASSSLLGPDTQYF	TGTGCCAGCAGCTCCCTCCTTGGGCCAGATACGCAGTATTTT
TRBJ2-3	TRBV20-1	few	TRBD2	CSARDPSGGTDTQYF	TGCAGTGCTAGAGACCCTAGCGGGGGTACAGATACGCAGTATTTT
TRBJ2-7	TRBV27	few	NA	CASSPYPGRSYEQYF	TGTGCCAGCAGTCCATACCCGGGACGGAGTTACGAGCAGTACTTC
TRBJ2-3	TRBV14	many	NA	CASSQVPYTDTQYF	TGTGCCAGCAGCCAGGTTCCATACACAGATACGCAGTATTTT
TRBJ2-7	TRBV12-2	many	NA	CASRFQAHTYEQYF	TGTGCAAGTCGCTTTCAGGCCCACACCTACGAGCAGTACTTC
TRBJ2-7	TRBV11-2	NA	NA	CASSSLQGRAYGQYF	TGTGCCAGCAGCTCCTTACAGGGACGCGCCTACGGGCAGTACTTC
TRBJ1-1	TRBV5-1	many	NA	CASSLGSNTEAFF	TGCGCCAGCAGCTTGGGATCGAACACTGAAGCTTTCTTT